The present T cell receptor beta chain was sequenced within a study of blood T cell repertoires in COVID-19. Overall study: Sites across the United States, Italy and Spain contributed samples from acute and convalescent COVID-19.

As originally analysed: Scientists estimated how many nucleated cells there were by amplifying reference gene primers. Repertoires were generated with immunoSEQ multiplex PCR, while TCRdb's copy carries only in-frame clones and drops some. For V, J and clone size, that table is used; D and trimming come from the DNA. The table shows about 46,000 clones, with about 90% occurring only once. Germline lookup yields CDR1 SQVTM and CDR2 ANQGSEA. The CDR3 has 14 residues. V lost 6 bases, J lost 1 base, and 16 bases lay in between. The sequencing input was peripheral blood. The receptor was derived from a human donor in a cohort sampled during active COVID-19. V gene TRBV29-1 combines with J gene TRBJ2-7, with D possibly being TRBD2 (6 bases). In DNA form, the CDR3 reads TGCAGCGTCGTGTGGGACTGGGGGTCCTACGAGCAGTACTTC. Its translation is CSVVWDWGSYEQYF.